Given below is one T cell receptor beta chain in context. No antigen is known for it. This entry comes from a study of cytomegalovirus exposure and HLA in healthy donors. It was with 60 Vbeta and 13 Jbeta primers that the PCR ran. Measured with immunoSEQ multiplex PCR; TCRdb has only the in-frame clones, and not every one. Of about 200,000 clones in the sample, 82% were seen once. Study outcomes and limitations: Later analysis demonstrated an association between a missense DCLRE1C variant and TCR beta V- and J-gene trimming. Several top significant clusters appeared, in a later analysis, to be linked to common viral pathogens. Among TCR beta chains of equal frequency, HLA-associated ones were more clonally expanded in a later analysis.

Trimming took off 2 bases at V and 0 bases at J, with 18 bases between the two ends. The CDR3 extends over 18 amino acids. Germline loops: CDR1 SGDLS, CDR2 YYNGEE. This TCR was sampled from a woman aged 35 to 49 in good health and CMV-seronegative. The chain carries TRBV9 and TRBJ2-1, with D possibly matching TRBD2 (6 bases). The material sequenced was PBMCs. CDR3 in DNA: TGTGCCAGCAGCGTCCCCCGTTCTGCCGGGAGCTCCTACAATGAGCAGTTCTTC. Its translation: CASSVPRSAGSSYNEQFF.